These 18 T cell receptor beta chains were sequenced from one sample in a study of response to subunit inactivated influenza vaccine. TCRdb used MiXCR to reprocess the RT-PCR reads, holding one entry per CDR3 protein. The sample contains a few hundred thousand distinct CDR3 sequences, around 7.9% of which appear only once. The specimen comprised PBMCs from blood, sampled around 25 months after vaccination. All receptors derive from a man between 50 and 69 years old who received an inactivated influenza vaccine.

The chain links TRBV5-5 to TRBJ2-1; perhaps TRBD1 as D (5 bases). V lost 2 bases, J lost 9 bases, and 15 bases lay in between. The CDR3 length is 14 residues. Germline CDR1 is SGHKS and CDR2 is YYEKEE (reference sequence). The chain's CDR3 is CASSFLDWGGEQFF. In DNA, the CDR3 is TGTGCCAGCAGCTTCCTTGACTGGGGCGGTGAGCAGTTCTTC. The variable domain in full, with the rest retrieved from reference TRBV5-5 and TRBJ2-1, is DAGVTQSPTHLIKTRGQQVTLRCSPISGHKSVSWYQQVLGQGPQFIFQYYEKEERGRGNFPDRFSARQFPNYSSELNVNALLLGDSALYLCASSFLDWGGEQFFGPGTRLTVL.

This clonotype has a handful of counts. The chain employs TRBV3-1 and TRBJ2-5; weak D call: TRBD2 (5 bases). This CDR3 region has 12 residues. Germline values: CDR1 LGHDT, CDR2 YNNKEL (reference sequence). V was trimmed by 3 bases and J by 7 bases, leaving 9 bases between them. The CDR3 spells CASSHLAGTQYF. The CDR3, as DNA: TGTGCCAGCAGCCATCTCGCGGGGACCCAGTACTTC.

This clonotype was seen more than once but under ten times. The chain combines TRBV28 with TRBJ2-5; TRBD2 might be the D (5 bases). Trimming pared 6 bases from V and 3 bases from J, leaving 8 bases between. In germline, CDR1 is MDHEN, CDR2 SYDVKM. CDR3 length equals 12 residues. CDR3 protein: CASREGKETQYF. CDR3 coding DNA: TGTGCCAGCAGAGAGGGCAAAGAGACCCAGTACTTC. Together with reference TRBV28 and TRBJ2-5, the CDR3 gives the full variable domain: DVKVTQSSRYLVKRTGEKVFLECVQDMDHENMFWYRQDPGLGLRLIYFSYDVKMKEKGDIPEGYSVSREKKERFSLILESASTNQTSMYLCASREGKETQYFGPGTRLLVL.

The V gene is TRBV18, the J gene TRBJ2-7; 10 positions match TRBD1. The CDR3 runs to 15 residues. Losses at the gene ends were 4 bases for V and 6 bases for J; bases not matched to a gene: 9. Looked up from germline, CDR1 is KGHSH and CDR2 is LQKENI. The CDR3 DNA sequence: TGTGCCAGCTCACTTGCCGGGACAGGGGATAGCGAGCAGTACTTC. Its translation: CASSLAGTGDSEQYF.

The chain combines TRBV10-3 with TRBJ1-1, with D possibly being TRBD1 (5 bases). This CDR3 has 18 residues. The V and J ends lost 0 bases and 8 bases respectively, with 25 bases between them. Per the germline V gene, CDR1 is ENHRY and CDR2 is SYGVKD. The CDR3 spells CAISESSPSAGGTWEAFF. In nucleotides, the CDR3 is TGTGCCATCAGTGAGTCGAGCCCCTCCGCCGGGGGGACCTGGGAAGCTTTCTTT.

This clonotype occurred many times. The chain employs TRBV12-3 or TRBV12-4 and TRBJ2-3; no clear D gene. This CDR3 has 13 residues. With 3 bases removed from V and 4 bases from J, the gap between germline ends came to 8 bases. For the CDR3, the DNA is TGTGCCAGCAGTTTTAGGGATGCAGATACGCAGTATTTT. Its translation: CASSFRDADTQYF.

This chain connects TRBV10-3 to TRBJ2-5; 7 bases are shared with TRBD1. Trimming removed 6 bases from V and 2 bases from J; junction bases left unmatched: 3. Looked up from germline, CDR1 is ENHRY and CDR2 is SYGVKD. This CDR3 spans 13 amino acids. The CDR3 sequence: CAISDREQETQYF. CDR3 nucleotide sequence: TGTGCCATCAGCGACAGGGAACAAGAGACCCAGTACTTC.

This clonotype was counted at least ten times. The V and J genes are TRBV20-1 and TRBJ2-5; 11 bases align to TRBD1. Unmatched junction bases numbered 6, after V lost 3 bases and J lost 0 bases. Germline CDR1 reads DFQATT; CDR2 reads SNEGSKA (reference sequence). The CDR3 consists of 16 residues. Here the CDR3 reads CSASEGQGVNQETQYF. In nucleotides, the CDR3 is TGCAGTGCTAGCGAGGGACAGGGGGTCAACCAAGAGACCCAGTACTTC.

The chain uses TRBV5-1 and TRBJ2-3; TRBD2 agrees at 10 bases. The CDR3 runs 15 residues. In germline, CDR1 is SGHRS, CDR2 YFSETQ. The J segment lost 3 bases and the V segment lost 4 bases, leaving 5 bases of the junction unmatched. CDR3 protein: CASSAWTSGTDTQYF. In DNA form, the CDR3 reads TGCGCCAGCAGCGCGTGGACTAGCGGAACAGATACGCAGTATTTT.

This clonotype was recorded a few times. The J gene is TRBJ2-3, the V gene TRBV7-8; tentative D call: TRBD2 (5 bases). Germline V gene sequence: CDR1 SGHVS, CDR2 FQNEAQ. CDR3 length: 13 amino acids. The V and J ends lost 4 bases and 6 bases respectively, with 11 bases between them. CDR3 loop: CASSSGPGDTQYF. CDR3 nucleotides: TGTGCCAGCAGCTCGGGCCCGGGGGATACGCAGTATTTT.

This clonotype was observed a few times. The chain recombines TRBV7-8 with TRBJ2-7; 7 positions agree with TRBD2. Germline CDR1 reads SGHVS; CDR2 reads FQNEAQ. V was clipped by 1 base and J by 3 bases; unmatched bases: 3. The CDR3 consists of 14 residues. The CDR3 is CASSLGRDYYEQYF. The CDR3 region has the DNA TGTGCCAGCAGCTTAGGCCGGGACTACTACGAGCAGTACTTC.

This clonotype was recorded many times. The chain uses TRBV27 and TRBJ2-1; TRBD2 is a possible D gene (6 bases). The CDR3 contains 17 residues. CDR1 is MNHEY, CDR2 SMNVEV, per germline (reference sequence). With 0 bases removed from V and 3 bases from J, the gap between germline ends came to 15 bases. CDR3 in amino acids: CASSLSFAGLNYNEQFF. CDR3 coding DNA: TGTGCCAGCAGTTTATCGTTTGCGGGACTTAACTACAATGAGCAGTTCTTC.

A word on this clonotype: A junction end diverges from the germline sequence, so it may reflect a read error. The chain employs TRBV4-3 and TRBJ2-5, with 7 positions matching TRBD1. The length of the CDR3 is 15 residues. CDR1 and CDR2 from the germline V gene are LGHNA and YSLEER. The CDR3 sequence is CARSQTRGQDETQYF. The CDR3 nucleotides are TGCGCCAGGAGCCAAACGAGGGGGCAGGATGAGACCCAGTACTTC.

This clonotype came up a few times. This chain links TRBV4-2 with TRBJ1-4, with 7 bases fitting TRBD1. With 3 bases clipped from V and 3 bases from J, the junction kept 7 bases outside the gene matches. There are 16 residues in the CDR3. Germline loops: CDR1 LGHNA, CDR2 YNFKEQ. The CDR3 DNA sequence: TGTGCCAGCAGCCACAGTCCGACAGGGCCTAATGAAAAACTGTTTTTT. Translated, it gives CASSHSPTGPNEKLFF.

The CDR3 bases are TGTGCCAGCAGTTACTCGAAAACACCGGGACAGGGTAAGGATGAGCAGTTCTTC. Translated, it gives CASSYSKTPGQGKDEQFF. The chain carries TRBV6-2 or TRBV6-3 and TRBJ2-1, with 9 positions matching TRBD1. This CDR3 spans 18 amino acids. Unmatched junction bases numbered 14, after V lost 0 bases and J lost 8 bases. Looked up from germline, CDR1 is MNHEY and CDR2 is SVGEGT.

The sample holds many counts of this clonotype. CDR3 sequence reads: CASSQGQGRQNTEAFF. DNA for the CDR3: TGTGCCAGCAGCCAAGGGCAGGGGCGACAGAACACTGAAGCTTTCTTT. The chain carries TRBV3-1 and TRBJ1-1, with a possible D match to TRBD1 (6 bases). Germline loops: CDR1 LGHDT, CDR2 YNNKEL (reference sequence). Trimming shortened V by 1 base and J by 1 base, and 13 bases separated the two germline ends. This CDR3 is built from 16 residues.

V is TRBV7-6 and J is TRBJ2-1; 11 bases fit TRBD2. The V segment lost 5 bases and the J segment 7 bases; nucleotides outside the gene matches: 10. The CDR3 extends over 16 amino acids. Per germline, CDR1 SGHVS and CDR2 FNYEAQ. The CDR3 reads CASSLTGTSGINEQFF. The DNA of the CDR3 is TGTGCCAGCAGCCTTACCGGGACTAGCGGAATTAATGAGCAGTTCTTC.

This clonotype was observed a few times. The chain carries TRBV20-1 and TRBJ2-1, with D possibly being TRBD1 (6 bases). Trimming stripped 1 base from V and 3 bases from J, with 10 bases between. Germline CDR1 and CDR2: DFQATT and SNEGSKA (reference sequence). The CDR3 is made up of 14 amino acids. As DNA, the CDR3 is TGCAGTGCTAGAGGGAGACAGGACTACAATGAGCAGTTCTTC. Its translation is CSARGRQDYNEQFF.